These 23 T cell receptor beta chains came from one sample sequenced in a study of blood T cells in healthy people across ages. A J-beta primer mix and a sample-barcoded 5' primer were used in a second PCR of about 6 to 12 cycles. Each CDR3 protein gets one entry after TCRdb re-called the 5' RACE reads with MiXCR. This table has more than 800,000 distinct CDR3 sequences, more than 35% appearing once. The source material was blood. The receptor set was obtained from a woman in her sixties or seventies in good health.

In the case of this clonotype: At one end, the junction sequence differs from germline, possibly due to a read error. The chain uses TRBV27 and TRBJ2-5, with 7 bases fitting TRBD1. The last part of the DNA fits TRBJ2-7 better; the J call may be wrong. The CDR3 totals 15 residues. Germline V lookup: CDR1 MNHEY, CDR2 SMNVEV (reference sequence). CDR3 loop: CASSLSDRVRYEQYF. The CDR3 DNA follows: TGTGCCAGCAGTCTATCAGACAGGGTAAGGTACGAGCAGTACTTC.

The chain uses TRBV28 and TRBJ2-4; 8 nucleotides line up with TRBD2. TRBJ2-7 matches the DNA end more closely, so the J call is doubtful. The CDR3 extends over 13 amino acids. Germline V gene lookup returns CDR1 MDHEN and CDR2 SYDVKM. The CDR3 nucleotides read TGTGCCAGCAACTTAGGGACTAGCTACGAGCAGTACTTC. Its translation: CASNLGTSYEQYF.

The table lists this clonotype with a few counts. The junction differs from germline at one of its ends, possibly a read error. This chain connects TRBV7-2 to TRBJ2-1, with D maybe TRBD1 (7 bases). The length of the CDR3 is 13 residues. Germline CDR1 reads SGHTA; CDR2 reads FQGNSA. The CDR3 DNA follows: TGTGCCAGCAGTTTAGGGCAGGGGGGTGAGCAGTTCTTC. Amino acid sequence: CASSLGQGGEQFF.

About this clonotype itself: One end of the junction varies from germline; a read error may be responsible. V is TRBV6-2 or TRBV6-3 and J is TRBJ1-2; D remains unclear. Germline CDR1 reads MNHEY; CDR2 reads SVGEGT. This CDR3 is built from 12 residues. CDR3 sequence (DNA): TGTGCCAGCAATTACTCGACTAGCGGCTACACCTTC. Amino acid sequence: CASNYSTSGYTF.

The CDR3 protein is CASSLSPGVYEQYF. CDR3 in DNA: TGTGCCAGCAGTTTATCCCCGGGGGTCTACGAGCAGTACTTC. This chain links TRBV27 with TRBJ2-7; D is perhaps TRBD2 (6 bases). CDR3 size: 14 residues. V was clipped by 0 bases and J by 3 bases, with 9 bases between them. Germline CDR1 and CDR2: MNHEY and SMNVEV (reference sequence).

V is TRBV10-3 and J is TRBJ2-4, with D perhaps assigned TRBD1 or TRBD2 (5 bases each). From germline, CDR1 is ENHRY and CDR2 SYGVKD. V was pared by 4 bases and J by 0 bases, with 19 bases between. The CDR3 runs 18 residues. The CDR3 is CAISVGTDIMGAKNIQYF. Here the CDR3 DNA reads TGTGCCATCAGTGTAGGGACGGACATCATGGGAGCCAAAAACATTCAGTACTTC.

V gene TRBV5-1 combines with J gene TRBJ2-3; TRBD2 aligns across 7 bases. V dropped 4 bases and J dropped 5; count of bases not matched to a gene: 7. The CDR3 runs to 14 residues. Germline CDR1 reads SGHRS; CDR2 reads YFSETQ. CDR3 amino acids: CASSPGRAEDTQYF. CDR3 nucleotides: TGCGCCAGCAGCCCGGGGAGGGCCGAAGATACGCAGTATTTT.

This clonotype was observed a handful of times. The rearrangement joins TRBV11-1 to TRBJ2-1; D may be TRBD2 (7 bases). V lost 4 bases to trimming and J lost 1 base, with 14 bases between them. This CDR3 is built from 16 residues. CDR1 and CDR2 (germline): SGHAT, FQDESV (reference sequence). The CDR3: CASSWGGAGSYNEQFF. The CDR3 DNA reads as TGTGCCAGCAGCTGGGGGGGGGCGGGATCCTACAATGAGCAGTTCTTC.

V usage is TRBV12-3 or TRBV12-4 and J usage is TRBJ2-1, with 10 bases matching TRBD2. The CDR3 loop spans 16 amino acids. V shed 3 bases, J shed 6 bases, and the junction held 8 bases outside the gene matches. CDR3 protein: CASSFSPSGSSNEQFF. CDR3 sequence (DNA): TGTGCCAGCAGTTTTAGCCCTAGCGGGAGTAGCAATGAGCAGTTCTTC.

V is TRBV14 and J is TRBJ2-3; the D is unclear. The V end was cut by 4 bases, the J end by 6 bases, with 11 bases between. Germline CDR1 and CDR2: SGHDN and FVKESK. The CDR3 totals 13 residues. In nucleotides, the CDR3 is TGTGCCAGCAGCCTGGCCCCCCTGGATACGCAGTATTTT. This sequence encodes CASSLAPLDTQYF.

This sequence joins TRBV20-1 and TRBJ1-2; D is uncertain. The CDR3 length is 13 residues. Trimming pared 6 bases from V and 7 bases from J, leaving 18 bases between. Germline values: CDR1 DFQATT, CDR2 SNEGSKA (reference sequence). CDR3 sequence (DNA): TGCAGTGCCGCGAATTCACTAACCCTTGGCTACACCTTC. This codes for CSAANSLTLGYTF.

V is TRBV5-1 and J is TRBJ2-7; 8 nucleotides agree with TRBD2. The CDR3 is 14 amino acids. The trim removed 3 bases at V and 3 bases at J, leaving 5 bases unmatched. The germline gives CDR1 SGHRS, CDR2 YFSETQ. CDR3 in amino acids: CASSSAGTSYEQYF. CDR3 DNA: TGCGCCAGCAGCTCCGCCGGGACTAGCTACGAGCAGTACTTC.

A few counts support this clonotype. V and J are TRBV7-7 and TRBJ2-2; no firm D call. The germline CDR1 and CDR2 sequences are SSHAT and FNYEAQ (reference sequence). The length of the CDR3 is 13 residues. V gave up 2 bases and J gave up 6 bases, with 7 bases separating them. CDR3 residues: CASSLLSSGELFF. Written as DNA, the CDR3 is TGTGCCAGCAGCTTACTTAGTTCCGGGGAGCTGTTTTTT.

This chain connects TRBV20-1 to TRBJ2-7; D is possibly TRBD1 or TRBD2 (6 bases each). This CDR3 contains 15 residues. The V gene's germline CDR1 is DFQATT and CDR2 SNEGSKA (reference sequence). The V end lost 0 bases, the J end lost 2 bases, and 14 bases lay between the germline ends. The DNA of the CDR3 is TGCAGTGCTAGAGAGGCCGGAGGGGGAACCTACGAGCAGTACTTC. Protein product: CSAREAGGGTYEQYF.

The chain joins TRBV27 to TRBJ1-5, with D perhaps matching TRBD1 (6 bases). This CDR3 region has 14 residues. Germline CDR1 reads MNHEY; CDR2 reads SMNVEV (reference sequence). V was pared by 1 base and J by 4 bases, with 8 bases between. The CDR3 sequence: CASSLWGANQPQHF. CDR3 sequence (DNA): TGTGCCAGCAGTTTATGGGGGGCTAATCAGCCCCAGCATTTT.

This rearrangement joins TRBV19 to TRBJ1-5, with TRBD1 identical over 8 bases. The length of the CDR3 is 14 residues. Trimming at V came to 3 bases and at J to 6 bases, leaving 4 bases not matched to a gene. Germline V lookup: CDR1 LNHDA, CDR2 SQIVND (reference sequence). In DNA form, the CDR3 reads TGTGCCAGTAGTATGATGGACAGGGCTCAGCCCCAGCATTTT. The encoded protein is CASSMMDRAQPQHF.

This clonotype was seen a few times. For the CDR3, the DNA is TGCAGCGTTGTGGACAGGGGTTCCTACGAGCAGTACTTC. It codes for CSVVDRGSYEQYF. The chain combines TRBV29-1 with TRBJ2-7; 9 bases agree with TRBD1. The CDR3 is made up of 13 amino acids. V lost 4 bases, J lost 1 base, and 2 bases stayed unmatched. CDR1 SQVTM and CDR2 ANQGSEA come from the germline V gene.

This sequence joins TRBV25-1 and TRBJ2-5; the D gene is possibly TRBD2 (5 bases). The J call may be in error: the DNA end matches TRBJ2-7 better. In germline, CDR1 is MGHDK, CDR2 SYGVNS. The CDR3 totals 13 residues. CDR3 region: CASTADYPYEQYF. CDR3 nucleotide sequence: TGTGCCAGCACAGCGGATTACCCTTACGAGCAGTACTTC.

This clonotype was counted at least ten times. This sequence joins TRBV29-1 and TRBJ2-3, with TRBD1 identical over 10 bases. Trimming cost V 7 bases and J 3 bases; bases outside gene matches: 4. In germline, CDR1 is SQVTM, CDR2 ANQGSEA. The CDR3 loop spans 13 amino acids. The CDR3 nucleotides are TGCAGCGCTAGGACAGGGGGAACAGATACGCAGTATTTT. Amino acid sequence: CSARTGGTDTQYF.

The V and J genes are TRBV24-1 and TRBJ2-2; D is uncertain. Trimming removed 0 bases from V and 4 bases from J, with 5 bases in between. There are 14 residues in the CDR3. The germline V gene encodes CDR1 KGHDR and CDR2 SFDVKD. Here the CDR3 reads CATSDLGATGELFF. CDR3 nucleotides: TGTGCCACCAGTGATTTGGGAGCCACCGGGGAGCTGTTTTTT.

The chain carries TRBV7-9 and TRBJ2-1; 8 nucleotides agree with TRBD2. With 2 bases clipped from V and 6 bases from J, the junction kept 6 bases outside the gene matches. The germline V gene encodes CDR1 SEHNR and CDR2 FQNEAQ (reference sequence). The CDR3 contains 15 residues. The DNA of the CDR3 is TGTGCCAGCAGCTTACGCGGGAGGCAACTCAATGAGCAGTTCTTC. Amino acid sequence: CASSLRGRQLNEQFF.

J is TRBJ1-1 and V is TRBV19; 9 bases are shared with TRBD1. CDR1 LNHDA and CDR2 SQIVND come from the germline V gene (reference sequence). This CDR3 region has 15 residues. V gave up 8 bases and J gave up 5 bases; unmatched junction bases: 12. The CDR3 is CASPTMGTGRTEAFF. The CDR3 nucleotides read TGTGCCAGTCCTACCATGGGGACAGGGAGGACTGAAGCTTTCTTT.

The sample holds a few counts of this clonotype. The rearrangement uses TRBV15 and TRBJ2-2, with D unresolved. This CDR3 is 13 amino acids long. Trimming shortened V by 0 bases and J by 7 bases, and 6 bases separated the two germline ends. Looked up from germline, CDR1 is LNHNV and CDR2 is YYDKDF (reference sequence). CDR3 protein: CATSRDTVGELFF. The CDR3 DNA is TGTGCCACCAGCAGAGATACGGTCGGGGAGCTGTTTTTT.